Listed below are T cell receptor beta chains from one sample, sequenced in a study of cytomegalovirus exposure and HLA in healthy donors. Sequencing used immunoSEQ multiplex PCR; TCRdb keeps in-frame clones, though not all of them. The table has roughly 100,000 clones, about 79% seen once. The specimen was PBMCs. All receptors derive from a man in his sixties in good health and CMV-seropositive. CDR3s include the opening cysteine and the closing phenylalanine or tryptophan. The D gene is left open where the match is weak. Not all rows give a size; the values are once, few, many and, for expanded clones, a class.

cdr3_length,v_call,clone_size,d_call,j_call,cdr3_nt,cdr3_aa
23,TRBV28,NA,TRBD2,TRBJ2-7,TGTGCCAGCAGTAGCAGCGGGACAAGCACCGGACTAGCGGGAGCTCGGATCTACTACGAGCAGTACTTC,CASSSSGTSTGLAGARIYYEQYF
15,TRBV4-2,NA,NA,TRBJ1-6,TGTGCCAGCAGCCCGGTTGGCCCGGGAAATTCACCCCTCCACTTT,CASSPVGPGNSPLHF
12,TRBV14,NA,NA,TRBJ1-5,TGTGCCAGCAGCCAAGAGTCTGAGCCCCAGCATTTT,CASSQESEPQHF
12,TRBV5-6,few,TRBD1,TRBJ2-1,TGTGCCAGCAGCTCCCAGGGGGCCTGGCAGTTCTTC,CASSSQGAWQFF
15,TRBV6-5,NA,TRBD1,TRBJ2-1,TGTGCCAGCAGGCAGACAGGGGGCAGCTACAATGAGCAGTTCTTC,CASRQTGGSYNEQFF
19,TRBV7-8,once,TRBD1,TRBJ2-5,TGTGCCAGCAGCTTAACCCGACAGGGGGCCCCAATAGGGCAAGAGACCCAGTACTTC,CASSLTRQGAPIGQETQYF
12,TRBV11-2,NA,NA,TRBJ2-7,TGTGCCAGCAGCCACAGCTCCTACGAGCAGTACTTC,CASSHSSYEQYF
15,TRBV5-1,NA,NA,TRBJ2-5,TGCGCCAGCAACAGGGGGGCTAGCGGCCAAGAGACCCAGTACTTC,CASNRGASGQETQYF
14,TRBV6-6,NA,NA,TRBJ1-1,TGTGCCAGCAGTTACGGGCAGCTGAACACTGAAGCTTTCTTT,CASSYGQLNTEAFF
16,TRBV11-1,few,TRBD2,TRBJ2-3,TGTGCCAGCAGCTTAGGGACTAGCGGGGTGACAGATACGCAGTATTTT,CASSLGTSGVTDTQYF
12,TRBV7-2,NA,NA,TRBJ2-3,TGTGCCAGCAGCGCCTACACAGATACGCAGTATTTT,CASSAYTDTQYF
16,TRBV4-2,few,NA,TRBJ2-6,TGTGCCAGCAGCCAAGAAGAGACAGCCGGGGCCAACGTCCTGACTTTC,CASSQEETAGANVLTF
15,TRBV19,NA,NA,TRBJ2-7,TGTGCCAGTAGTTCCCCCAGGCATAAGGGGAAAGAGCAGTACTTC,CASSSPRHKGKEQYF
15,TRBV5-1,NA,TRBD1,TRBJ2-7,TGCGCCAGCAGCAGCGACAGGGACATGAGATACGAGCAGTACTTC,CASSSDRDMRYEQYF
17,TRBV19,NA,NA,TRBJ2-1,TGTGCCAGTAGTTTTACAGGGATCAGGAGTGGCTACAATGAGCAGTTCTTC,CASSFTGIRSGYNEQFF
17,TRBV18,NA,NA,TRBJ2-4,TGTGCCAGCTCACCAGTTCCCCCCGCAGCGCCGACAAACATTCAGTACTTC,CASSPVPPAAPTNIQYF
12,TRBV6-1,NA,TRBD1,TRBJ1-2,TGTGCCAGCAGTTTGACAGGGTATGGCTACACCTTC,CASSLTGYGYTF
13,TRBV10-3,NA,NA,TRBJ2-3,TGTGCCATCAGTCCAGCGGGCACAGATACGCAGTATTTT,CAISPAGTDTQYF
17,TRBV11-2,NA,TRBD1,TRBJ1-3,TGTGCCAGCAGCTTGGGGGACAGGGGGCTCTCTGGAAACACCATATATTTT,CASSLGDRGLSGNTIYF
13,TRBV7-9,NA,NA,TRBJ2-5,TGTTCCAGCAGCTTAGGGTCGGTAGAGACCCAGTACTTC,CSSSLGSVETQYF
15,TRBV28,few,TRBD1,TRBJ2-2,TGTGCCAGCAGTCCGGGGGACAGGGACACCGGGGAGCTGTTTTTT,CASSPGDRDTGELFF
16,TRBV23-1,NA,TRBD1,TRBJ2-7,TGCGCCAGCAGTCAACCGGGACAGGGAGTAACCTACGAGCAGTACTTC,CASSQPGQGVTYEQYF
14,TRBV28,NA,NA,TRBJ2-7,TGTGCCAGTCGGATGGGCCATTTCTCCTACGAGCAGTACTTC,CASRMGHFSYEQYF
15,TRBV6-5,NA,NA,TRBJ2-7,TGTGCCAGCACTATGTCGGGCGGGGCCTCCTACGAGCAGTACTTC,CASTMSGGASYEQYF
15,TRBV28,NA,NA,TRBJ1-2,TGTGCCAGCAGTTCCTCCGACGGGGCTAACTATGGCTACACCTTC,CASSSSDGANYGYTF
14,TRBV6-4,few,NA,TRBJ2-7,TGTGCCAGCACCGAGGGTCCAGCTACCTACGAGCAGTACTTC,CASTEGPATYEQYF
15,TRBV5-4,NA,TRBD2,TRBJ2-5,TGTGCCAGCAGCTGGAGCGGGGGGTTCCAAGAGACCCAGTACTTC,CASSWSGGFQETQYF
12,TRBV28,NA,NA,TRBJ1-6,TGTGCCAGCAGTGGGGGCCATTCACCCCTCCACTTT,CASSGGHSPLHF
19,TRBV4-2,NA,TRBD2,TRBJ2-1,TGTGCCAGCAGCCAAGGGAGCGGGGGGGCCGGGTCATCCTACAATGAGCAGTTCTTC,CASSQGSGGAGSSYNEQFF
15,TRBV4-2,NA,NA,TRBJ2-5,TGTGCCAGCAGCCAAGTGGGAGGCAACCAAGAGACCCAGTACTTC,CASSQVGGNQETQYF
18,TRBV6-1,few,TRBD2,TRBJ2-2,TGTGCCAGCAGTGAAATGGGGTGGTTTAGCGGGGGGGCCGGGGAGCTGTTTTTT,CASSEMGWFSGGAGELFF
14,TRBV6-5,NA,TRBD1,TRBJ2-7,TGTGCCAGCAGTTACGACAGGGATTCCTACGAGCAGTACTTC,CASSYDRDSYEQYF
15,TRBV5-4,few,TRBD1,TRBJ1-4,TGTGCAACAGCCGAGGGACAGGGGGCCGGTGAAAAACTGTTTTTT,CATAEGQGAGEKLFF
15,TRBV9,NA,NA,TRBJ1-2,TGTGCCAGCACCTTAGGAAGGATACAGGGATATGGCTACACCTTC,CASTLGRIQGYGYTF
15,TRBV18,NA,TRBD2,TRBJ2-1,TGTGCCAGCTCACAAGAAAGCGGGGGGGCTTATGAGCAGTTCTTC,CASSQESGGAYEQFF
14,TRBV18,NA,NA,TRBJ2-2,TGTGCCAGCTCACCACCGTCGGGAACCGGGGAGCTGTTTTTT,CASSPPSGTGELFF
13,TRBV27,NA,NA,TRBJ1-2,TGTGCCAGCGCCCCCCTACGTAACTATGGCTACACCTTC,CASAPLRNYGYTF
16,TRBV9,NA,NA,TRBJ2-7,TGTGCCAGCAGCGTAGCAGGGGCCGCAAGCTCCTACGAGCAGTACTTC,CASSVAGAASSYEQYF
15,TRBV11-2,NA,TRBD1,TRBJ1-3,TGTGCCAGCAGCTCTTTACAGGGGGCTGGAAACACCATATATTTT,CASSSLQGAGNTIYF
12,TRBV29-1,NA,NA,TRBJ1-1,TGCAGCGTTGAAGGCAGGGGCGATGAAGCTTTCTTT,CSVEGRGDEAFF
18,TRBV29-1,once,TRBD1,TRBJ2-7,TGCAGCGTCCCCGGTGGACAGGGGGCGCGAAAAGGTAATGGCGAGCAGTACTTC,CSVPGGQGARKGNGEQYF
15,TRBV6-1,NA,NA,TRBJ2-1,TGTGCCAGCAGTGAAGCCTGGAGAGGCTACAATGAGCAGTTCTTC,CASSEAWRGYNEQFF
15,TRBV27,NA,NA,TRBJ2-2,TGTGCCAGCAGTTTAGTTAGCGGCAACACCGGGGAGCTGTTTTTT,CASSLVSGNTGELFF
12,TRBV5-1,NA,NA,TRBJ2-1,TGCGCCAGCAGCTTGAGTAGCGGTGCGGGGTTCTTC,CASSLSSGAGFF
14,TRBV5-4,NA,NA,TRBJ2-4,TGTGCCAGCAGCTTGGACATAGCCAAAAACATTCAGTACTTC,CASSLDIAKNIQYF
14,TRBV18,NA,TRBD2,TRBJ2-3,TGTGCCAGCTCACCAGGTACTAGCGGTGATGCGCAGTATTTT,CASSPGTSGDAQYF
17,TRBV27,NA,TRBD2,TRBJ2-7,TGTGCCAGCAGCCGAACCGGGACGGGGGGGTCCAACTACGAGCAGTACTTC,CASSRTGTGGSNYEQYF
15,TRBV4-1,NA,NA,TRBJ2-1,TGCGCCAGCAGCTCCGAGGGAGGCTCCTACAATGAGCAGTTCTTC,CASSSEGGSYNEQFF
14,TRBV5-1,NA,NA,TRBJ2-7,TGCGCCAGCAGCCCAGATACAGGCTCCTACGAGCAGTACTTC,CASSPDTGSYEQYF